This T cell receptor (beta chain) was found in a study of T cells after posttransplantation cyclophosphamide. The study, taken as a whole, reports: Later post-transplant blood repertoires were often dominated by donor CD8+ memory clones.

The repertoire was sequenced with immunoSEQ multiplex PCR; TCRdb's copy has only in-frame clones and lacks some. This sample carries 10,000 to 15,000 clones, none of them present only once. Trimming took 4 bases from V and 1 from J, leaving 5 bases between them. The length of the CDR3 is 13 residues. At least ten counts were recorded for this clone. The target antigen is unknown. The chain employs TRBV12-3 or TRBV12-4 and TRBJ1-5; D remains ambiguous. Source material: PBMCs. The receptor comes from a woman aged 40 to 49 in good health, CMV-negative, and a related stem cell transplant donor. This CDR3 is CASSSRSNQPQHF. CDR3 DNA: TGTGCCAGCAGTTCACGGAGCAATCAGCCCCAGCATTTT.